This T cell receptor beta chain was obtained from a study of cytomegalovirus exposure and HLA in healthy donors. Whole-study results and caveats: Cytomegalovirus association was assigned to about 180 TCR beta chains.

The germline V gene encodes CDR1 ENHRY and CDR2 SYGVKD. This CDR3 has 15 amino acids. V gave up 6 bases and J gave up 2 bases; unmatched junction bases: 8. With respect to this clone: Its antigen is unidentified.

The primer mix had 60 Vbeta and 13 Jbeta primers. In the study's own analysis: Later, an analysis found some 80 million unique TCR beta chains, and 9.5 million to 12 million of these were shared. Clones were sequenced by immunoSEQ multiplex PCR, and TCRdb holds only the in-frame ones, with some missing. That table gives V, J and clone size, and the DNA gave D and trimming. The repertoire holds under 250,000 clones, with around four fifths as singletons. The chain employs TRBV10-3 and TRBJ2-5, with 8 bases lining up with TRBD2. This receptor was identified in a woman in her 40s in good health and CMV-seronegative. Sequenced: PBMCs. For the CDR3, the DNA is TGTGCCATCAGAATAGCGGGGAGTGGACAAGAGACCCAGTACTTC. Amino acid sequence: CAIRIAGSGQETQYF.